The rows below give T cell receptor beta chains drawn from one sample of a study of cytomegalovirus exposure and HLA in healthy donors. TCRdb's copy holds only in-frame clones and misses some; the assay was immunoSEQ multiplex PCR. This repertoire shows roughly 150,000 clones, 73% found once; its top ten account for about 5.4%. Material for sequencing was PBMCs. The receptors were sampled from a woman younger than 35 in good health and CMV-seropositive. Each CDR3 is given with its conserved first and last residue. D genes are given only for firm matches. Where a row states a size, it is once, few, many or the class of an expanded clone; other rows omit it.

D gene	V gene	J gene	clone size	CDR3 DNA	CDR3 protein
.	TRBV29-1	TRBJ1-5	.	TGCAGCGTTGCGGACAGTGTTAATCAGCCCCAGCATTTT	CSVADSVNQPQHF
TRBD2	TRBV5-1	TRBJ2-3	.	TGCGCCAGCAGCCTAAGGACTAGCGGAGACACAGATACGCAGTATTTT	CASSLRTSGDTDTQYF
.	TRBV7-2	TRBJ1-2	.	TGTGCCAGCAGCTCTGGTTGGGGCAGGGGCTATGGCTACACCTTC	CASSSGWGRGYGYTF
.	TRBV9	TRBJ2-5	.	TGTGCCAGCAGCGTACGGTGGGGGGAAGAGACCCAGTACTTC	CASSVRWGEETQYF
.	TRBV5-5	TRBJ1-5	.	TGTGCCAGCAGGGGAGGGGTTCTAACTAGCAATCAGCCCCAGCATTTT	CASRGGVLTSNQPQHF
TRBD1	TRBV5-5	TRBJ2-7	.	TGTGCCAGCACCCAGGGGGACAGGGTCTACGAGCAGTACTTC	CASTQGDRVYEQYF
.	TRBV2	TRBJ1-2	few	TGTGCCAGCAGCCGACGAGGGAATTATGGCTACACCTTC	CASSRRGNYGYTF
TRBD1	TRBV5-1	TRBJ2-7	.	TGCGCCAGCAGGCAAAACAGGGGTAGCTCCTACGAGCAGTACTTC	CASRQNRGSSYEQYF
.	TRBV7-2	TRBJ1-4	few	TGTGCCAGCAGCCCTGGACACCCTAATGAAAAACTGTTTTTT	CASSPGHPNEKLFF
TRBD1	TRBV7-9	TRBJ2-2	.	TGTGCCAGCATCAAACGACAGGGGGCCTTCACCGGGGAGCTGTTTTTT	CASIKRQGAFTGELFF
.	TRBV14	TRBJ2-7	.	TGTGCCAGCAGCCCCCCAGGGCCTTCCTACGAGCAGTACTTC	CASSPPGPSYEQYF
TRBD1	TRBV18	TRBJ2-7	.	TGTGCCAGCTCACTGACAGGGGTCAGGGAGCAGTACTTC	CASSLTGVREQYF
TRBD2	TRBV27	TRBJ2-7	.	TGTGCCAGCAGTTTAGCGGGGGAACTAGGTTACGAGCAGTACTTC	CASSLAGELGYEQYF
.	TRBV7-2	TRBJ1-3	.	TGTGCCAGCAGCTACATGACGGGGGGAGGAAACACCATATATTTT	CASSYMTGGGNTIYF
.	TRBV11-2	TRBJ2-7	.	TGTGCCAGCAGCCAGCCCTTCCGATCGCGGGGAGCCTACGAGCAGTACTTC	CASSQPFRSRGAYEQYF
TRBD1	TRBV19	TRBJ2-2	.	TGTGCCAGTAGTATAGACCCGGACAGGGGCAGGGATGGGACCGGGGAGCTGTTTTTT	CASSIDPDRGRDGTGELFF
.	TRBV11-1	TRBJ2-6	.	TGTGCCAGCAGCGGGTGGGGGGATCCTGGGGCCAACGTCCTGACTTTC	CASSGWGDPGANVLTF
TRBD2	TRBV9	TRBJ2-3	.	TGTGCCAGCAGCTCGGGAGAGTCGCGGGGGACAGATACGCAGTATTTT	CASSSGESRGTDTQYF
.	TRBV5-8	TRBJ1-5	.	TGTGCCAGCAGCTTGCTCTTGCAAGAGGAGTATAGCAATCAGCCCCAGCATTTT	CASSLLLQEEYSNQPQHF
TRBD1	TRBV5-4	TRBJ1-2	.	TGTGCCAGCAGCTTGGCCGGGACAGACTATGGCTACACCTTC	CASSLAGTDYGYTF
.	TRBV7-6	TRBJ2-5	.	TGTGCCAGCAGCCCAAACACAAGACAAACCCGACAAGAGACCCAGTACTTC	CASSPNTRQTRQETQYF
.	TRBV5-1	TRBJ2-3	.	TGCGCCAGCAGCTTGAACGGACAGATCACAGATACGCAGTATTTT	CASSLNGQITDTQYF
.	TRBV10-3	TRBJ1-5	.	TGTGCCATCAGTGAAACAGGGCTGAATCAGCCCCAGCATTTT	CAISETGLNQPQHF
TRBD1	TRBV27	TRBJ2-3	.	TGTGCCAGCAGCCCTATAGACAGGGGGTACTCAGATACGCAGTATTTT	CASSPIDRGYSDTQYF
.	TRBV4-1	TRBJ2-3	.	TGCGCCAGCAGCCATCTGGGGGCCGACACAGATACGCAGTATTTT	CASSHLGADTDTQYF
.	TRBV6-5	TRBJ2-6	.	TGTGCCAGCAGGAACTTCGTCTCTGGGGCCAACGTCCTGACTTTC	CASRNFVSGANVLTF
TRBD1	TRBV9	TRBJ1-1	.	TGTGCCAGCAGCTTCAACAGGGGTACTGAAGCTTTCTTT	CASSFNRGTEAFF
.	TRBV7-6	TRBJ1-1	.	TGTGCCAGCAGCTTATCATTTGGGGGCGTGAACACTGAAGCTTTCTTT	CASSLSFGGVNTEAFF
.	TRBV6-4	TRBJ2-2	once	TGTGCCAGCAGTCGATTGGTTAACGGCGGGGAGCTGTTTTTT	CASSRLVNGGELFF
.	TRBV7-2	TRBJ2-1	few	TGTGCCAGCAGCTTAAGGGGAAGCTCCTACAATGAGCAGTTCTTC	CASSLRGSSYNEQFF
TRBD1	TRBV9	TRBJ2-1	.	TGTGCCAGCAGCGTAGGGGGACAGTACAATGAGCAGTTCTTC	CASSVGGQYNEQFF
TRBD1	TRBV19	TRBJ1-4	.	TGTGCCAGTAGTCGACTGCAGGGGGCGGATGAAAAACTGTTTTTT	CASSRLQGADEKLFF
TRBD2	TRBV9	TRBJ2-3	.	TGTGCCAGCAGCGCGTCCGGGACTAGCGCCGGCGATACGCAGTATTTT	CASSASGTSAGDTQYF
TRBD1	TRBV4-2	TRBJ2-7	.	TGTGCCAGCAGCCAGGCCCCGGGACAGACCTACGAGCAGTACTTC	CASSQAPGQTYEQYF
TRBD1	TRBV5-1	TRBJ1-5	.	TGCGCCAGCAGCTTGGGACAGGGGTCAGGTCAGCCCCAGCATTTT	CASSLGQGSGQPQHF
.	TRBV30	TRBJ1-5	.	TGTGCCTGGAGTGATACAGATTACCAGCCCCAGCATTTT	CAWSDTDYQPQHF
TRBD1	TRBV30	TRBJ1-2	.	TGTGCCTGGAGCTTTGGACAGGGGGACTATGGCTACACCTTC	CAWSFGQGDYGYTF
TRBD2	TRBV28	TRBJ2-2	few	TGTGCCAGCAGTTCCTACGGGAGGATGGCCGGGGAGCTGTTTTTT	CASSSYGRMAGELFF
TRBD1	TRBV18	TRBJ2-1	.	TGTGCCAGCTCACCATCTTTTCGGGGCGGGACAGGAAGAAACAATGAGCAGTTCTTC	CASSPSFRGGTGRNNEQFF
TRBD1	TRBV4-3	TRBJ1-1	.	TGCGCCAGCAGCCACACAGGGGCCTTGAACACTGAAGCTTTCTTT	CASSHTGALNTEAFF
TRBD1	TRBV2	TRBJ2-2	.	TGTGCCAGGGGCCGGGACAGGGGATTAACCGGGGAGCTGTTTTTT	CARGRDRGLTGELFF
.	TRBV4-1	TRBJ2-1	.	TGCGCCAGCAGCCAAGCAGAATACAGGGACAATGAGCAGTTCTTC	CASSQAEYRDNEQFF
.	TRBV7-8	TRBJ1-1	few	TGTGCCAGCACCTTAAGCATCAACACTGAAGCTTTCTTT	CASTLSINTEAFF
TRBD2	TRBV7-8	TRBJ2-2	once	TGTGCCAGCAGCTTAGTTAGCGGGGGGGCCTTCGGGGAGCTGTTTTTT	CASSLVSGGAFGELFF
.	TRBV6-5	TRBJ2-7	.	TGTGCCAGCAGTGAAATGTCGGAGGGCTACGAGCAGTACTTC	CASSEMSEGYEQYF
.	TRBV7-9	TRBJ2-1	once	TGTGCCAGCAGCGTTCTGAACTTCGACTACAATGAGCAGTTCTTC	CASSVLNFDYNEQFF
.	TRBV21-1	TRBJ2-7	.	TGTGCCAGCAGCAACGGCGGGGAGCCTTATTCCTACGAGCAGTACTTC	CASSNGGEPYSYEQYF
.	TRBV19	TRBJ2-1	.	TGTGCCAGTAGTATAGGCTCAGGGAACTACAATGAGCGGTTCTTC	CASSIGSGNYNERFF